This T cell receptor beta chain was obtained from a study of blood T cell repertoires in COVID-19. As originally analysed: Researchers report that nucleated cell counts were estimated from reference gene primer amplification. The protocol was immunoSEQ multiplex PCR, while the TCRdb copy is restricted to in-frame clones and leaves out a portion. The D gene and trimming were derived from the DNA, and the V and J assignments and clone size from that table. The sample gives around 370,000 clones, 90% of which show up once; 6.5% is in the top ten. This CDR3 has 14 residues. Germline CDR1 reads GTSNPN; CDR2 reads SVGIG (reference sequence). J gave up 7 bases and V 4 bases, and 12 bases lay outside the gene matches.

The sequenced sample consisted of peripheral blood. The rearrangement links TRBV30 to TRBJ2-7, with 8 bases that match TRBD1. The sequence was collected from a man younger than 30 with active or convalescent COVID-19. CDR3 DNA: TGTGCCTGGACGAGACAGGGGATAAGGGGTGAGCAGTACTTC. It is translated as CAWTRQGIRGEQYF.